This is a list of T cell receptor beta chains from one sample in a study of T cell clonotyping in hematopoietic cell transplantation. Profiled with immunoSEQ multiplex PCR; TCRdb holds only in-frame clones, not every one. The sample lists some 30,000 clones; 80% to 95% were seen once. The input for sequencing was PBMCs, taken 100 days after allogeneic stem cell transplant. All receptors come from a female patient between 50 and 60 years old who had an allogeneic stem cell transplant from a related donor, so the T cells may come from the graft donor. Some clones in this sample may be carry-over from other donors' samples. Both conserved end residues are part of each CDR3. The order of the fields is V gene, D gene, clone size, J gene, CDR3 DNA, CDR3 protein. D genes are given only for firm matches. Where a row states a size, it is once, few, many or the class of an expanded clone; other rows omit it.

v_gene: TRBV7-9
d_gene: NA
abundance: NA
j_gene: TRBJ1-1
CDR3nt: TGTGCCAGCACCCAGAGGGGGAGGCTGAACACTGAAGCTTTCTTT
CDR3aa: CASTQRGRLNTEAFF

v_gene: TRBV11-2
d_gene: NA
abundance: NA
j_gene: TRBJ2-1
CDR3nt: TGTGCCAGCAGAAGAATGTGGGTGCCCGACAATGAGCAGTTCTTC
CDR3aa: CASRRMWVPDNEQFF

v_gene: TRBV10-3
d_gene: NA
abundance: NA
j_gene: TRBJ2-1
CDR3nt: TGTGCCATCAGTGAGTCAGGGGAGCAGTTCTTC
CDR3aa: CAISESGEQFF

v_gene: TRBV11-3
d_gene: NA
abundance: NA
j_gene: TRBJ2-1
CDR3nt: TGTGCCAGCAGCTTAGGGGGGCTAGAGTACAATGAGCAGTTCTTC
CDR3aa: CASSLGGLEYNEQFF

v_gene: TRBV19
d_gene: NA
abundance: NA
j_gene: TRBJ1-5
CDR3nt: TGTGCCAGTAGTATACCGGGGCTTGGGGATCAGCCCCAGCATTTT
CDR3aa: CASSIPGLGDQPQHF

v_gene: TRBV13
d_gene: TRBD2
abundance: NA
j_gene: TRBJ2-7
CDR3nt: TGTGCCAGCAGCTTATCTTCCCTAGCGGGGGGGATCTCCTACGAGCAGTACTTC
CDR3aa: CASSLSSLAGGISYEQYF

v_gene: TRBV7-2
d_gene: NA
abundance: NA
j_gene: TRBJ1-2
CDR3nt: TGTGCCAGCAGCTTAACAAACACGGCAGGGTCCTATGGCTACACCTTC
CDR3aa: CASSLTNTAGSYGYTF

v_gene: TRBV13
d_gene: NA
abundance: NA
j_gene: TRBJ2-1
CDR3nt: TGTGCCAGCAGCCGTACAGCAGGGGGGATAGGAAATGAGCAGTTCTTC
CDR3aa: CASSRTAGGIGNEQFF

v_gene: TRBV6-1
d_gene: NA
abundance: NA
j_gene: TRBJ1-2
CDR3nt: TGTGCCAGCAGTGAAACACATAACTATGGCTACACCTTC
CDR3aa: CASSETHNYGYTF

v_gene: TRBV30
d_gene: NA
abundance: few
j_gene: TRBJ2-7
CDR3nt: TGTGCCTGGAACCAGGACGGGTCCTACGAGCAGTACTTC
CDR3aa: CAWNQDGSYEQYF

v_gene: TRBV5-1
d_gene: NA
abundance: NA
j_gene: TRBJ1-2
CDR3nt: TGCGCCAGCAGCTTGGAAAAAATGGGGAGTCAAAACTATGGCTACACCTTC
CDR3aa: CASSLEKMGSQNYGYTF

v_gene: TRBV28
d_gene: NA
abundance: once
j_gene: TRBJ2-1
CDR3nt: TGTGCCAGCAGTTTTTTGGACGGAGGTCCCAATGAGCAGTTCTTC
CDR3aa: CASSFLDGGPNEQFF

v_gene: TRBV4-1
d_gene: NA
abundance: NA
j_gene: TRBJ1-4
CDR3nt: TGCGCCAGCAGCTCCCGCGGGGCAACTAATGAAAAACTGTTTTTT
CDR3aa: CASSSRGATNEKLFF

v_gene: TRBV30
d_gene: NA
abundance: NA
j_gene: TRBJ1-1
CDR3nt: TGTGCCTGGACCCGGAACACTGAAGCTTTCTTT
CDR3aa: CAWTRNTEAFF

v_gene: TRBV11-2
d_gene: NA
abundance: NA
j_gene: TRBJ1-3
CDR3nt: TGTGCCAGCAGCGCGCCATCTGGAAACACCATATATTTT
CDR3aa: CASSAPSGNTIYF

v_gene: TRBV7-6
d_gene: NA
abundance: NA
j_gene: TRBJ1-6
CDR3nt: TGTGCCAGCAGTTCTGCCTACCTTAATTCACCCCTCCACTTT
CDR3aa: CASSSAYLNSPLHF

v_gene: TRBV4-1
d_gene: TRBD1
abundance: NA
j_gene: TRBJ1-2
CDR3nt: TGCGCCAGCAGCCCTGGGGGGGGGACAGGTGTTAACTATGGCTACACCTTC
CDR3aa: CASSPGGGTGVNYGYTF

v_gene: TRBV6-6
d_gene: TRBD1
abundance: NA
j_gene: TRBJ1-1
CDR3nt: TGTGCCAGCAGTTTAACCGGGACAGGGATCACTGAAGCTTTCTTT
CDR3aa: CASSLTGTGITEAFF

v_gene: TRBV5-1
d_gene: TRBD2
abundance: NA
j_gene: TRBJ2-3
CDR3nt: TGCGCCAGCAGCCCGGGGGGTGGCATGGATACGCAGTATTTT
CDR3aa: CASSPGGGMDTQYF

v_gene: TRBV5-4
d_gene: NA
abundance: NA
j_gene: TRBJ1-2
CDR3nt: TGTGCCAGCAGCCCCCACTTAACCGGTGGCTACACCTTC
CDR3aa: CASSPHLTGGYTF

v_gene: TRBV14
d_gene: NA
abundance: NA
j_gene: TRBJ2-7
CDR3nt: TGTGCCAGCAGCCAAGAACTAGCCCCCGAGCAGTACTTC
CDR3aa: CASSQELAPEQYF

v_gene: TRBV15
d_gene: NA
abundance: NA
j_gene: TRBJ1-1
CDR3nt: TGTGCCACCAGCAGAGATAACACTGAAGCTTTCTTT
CDR3aa: CATSRDNTEAFF

v_gene: TRBV7-8
d_gene: NA
abundance: once
j_gene: TRBJ1-5
CDR3nt: TGTGCCAGCAGCTGGGGCCGGGTTCATTCGAATCAGCCCCAGCATTTT
CDR3aa: CASSWGRVHSNQPQHF

v_gene: TRBV28
d_gene: NA
abundance: NA
j_gene: TRBJ1-1
CDR3nt: TGTGCCAGCAGTTTATTCGGGTTAGGGGACACTGAAGCTTTCTTT
CDR3aa: CASSLFGLGDTEAFF

v_gene: TRBV2
d_gene: NA
abundance: NA
j_gene: TRBJ1-6
CDR3nt: TGTGCCAGCACTAGAATGGCATCACCCCTCCACTTT
CDR3aa: CASTRMASPLHF

v_gene: TRBV15
d_gene: NA
abundance: NA
j_gene: TRBJ1-5
CDR3nt: TGTGCCACCAGCAGAGGGTATAGCAATCAGCCCCAGCATTTT
CDR3aa: CATSRGYSNQPQHF

v_gene: TRBV5-6
d_gene: NA
abundance: NA
j_gene: TRBJ1-1
CDR3nt: TGTGCCAGCAGCTTGTGGGCGAACACTGAAGCTTTCTTT
CDR3aa: CASSLWANTEAFF

v_gene: TRBV7-8
d_gene: NA
abundance: NA
j_gene: TRBJ1-5
CDR3nt: TGTGCCAGCAGCTTTTGGGGGCCGAGCAATCAGCCCCAGCATTTT
CDR3aa: CASSFWGPSNQPQHF

v_gene: TRBV4-2
d_gene: NA
abundance: NA
j_gene: TRBJ1-4
CDR3nt: TGTGCCAGCAGCCAAGAAACGGCCGGGGATGAAAAACTGTTTTTT
CDR3aa: CASSQETAGDEKLFF

v_gene: TRBV30
d_gene: TRBD2
abundance: NA
j_gene: TRBJ2-5
CDR3nt: TGTGCCTGGAGCCGGGGGGGCAGAGAGACCCAGTACTTC
CDR3aa: CAWSRGGRETQYF

v_gene: TRBV11-2
d_gene: TRBD1
abundance: NA
j_gene: TRBJ1-2
CDR3nt: TGTGCCAGCAGCACGGGGACAGGGGAGCTTGGCTACACCTTC
CDR3aa: CASSTGTGELGYTF

v_gene: TRBV7-2
d_gene: NA
abundance: NA
j_gene: TRBJ2-3
CDR3nt: TGTGCCAGCAGCCTACAGGGGGGGGATACGCAGTATTTT
CDR3aa: CASSLQGGDTQYF

v_gene: TRBV6-5
d_gene: NA
abundance: NA
j_gene: TRBJ1-2
CDR3nt: TGTGCCAGCAGTCGGGTTAGCAACTATGGCTACACCTTC
CDR3aa: CASSRVSNYGYTF

v_gene: TRBV2
d_gene: NA
abundance: NA
j_gene: TRBJ2-3
CDR3nt: TGTGCCACCCGAACGGATGCAGATACGCAGTATTTT
CDR3aa: CATRTDADTQYF

v_gene: TRBV19
d_gene: NA
abundance: NA
j_gene: TRBJ1-1
CDR3nt: TGTGCCAGTAGTCTCGGGGGACATATGAACACTGAAGCTTTCTTT
CDR3aa: CASSLGGHMNTEAFF

v_gene: TRBV5-4
d_gene: TRBD2
abundance: NA
j_gene: TRBJ2-2
CDR3nt: TGTGCCAGCAGCATGAGCGGGGGGGGGTCCGGGAAGCTGTTTTTT
CDR3aa: CASSMSGGGSGKLFF

v_gene: TRBV5-1
d_gene: NA
abundance: NA
j_gene: TRBJ1-2
CDR3nt: TGCGCCAGCAGGCTCCTTGTTTTTATGGTCGATGGCTACACCTTC
CDR3aa: CASRLLVFMVDGYTF

v_gene: TRBV7-2
d_gene: TRBD1
abundance: NA
j_gene: TRBJ1-1
CDR3nt: TGTGCCAGCAGCTTACAGGGGGGTACTGAAGCTTTCTTT
CDR3aa: CASSLQGGTEAFF

v_gene: TRBV2
d_gene: TRBD2
abundance: NA
j_gene: TRBJ2-3
CDR3nt: TGTGCCAGCAGTGACTTAGGGCGGGGGACAGATACGCAGTATTTT
CDR3aa: CASSDLGRGTDTQYF

v_gene: TRBV11-2
d_gene: TRBD2
abundance: NA
j_gene: TRBJ2-7
CDR3nt: TGTGCCAGCAGCCTCCGCGGGGGGACAAACGAGCAGTACTTC
CDR3aa: CASSLRGGTNEQYF

v_gene: TRBV6-6
d_gene: TRBD2
abundance: few
j_gene: TRBJ2-7
CDR3nt: TGTGCCAGCAGTGCGACTAGCGGGGAGTCCTACGAGCAGTACTTC
CDR3aa: CASSATSGESYEQYF

v_gene: TRBV5-1
d_gene: NA
abundance: once
j_gene: TRBJ1-1
CDR3nt: TGCGCCAGCAGCTTCGAACAACCGTTCACTGAAGCTTTCTTT
CDR3aa: CASSFEQPFTEAFF

v_gene: TRBV5-1
d_gene: NA
abundance: NA
j_gene: TRBJ1-6
CDR3nt: TGCGCCAGCAGCCAACAGGGAGGAGGTCGTTCACCCCTCCACTTT
CDR3aa: CASSQQGGGRSPLHF

v_gene: TRBV5-1
d_gene: NA
abundance: few
j_gene: TRBJ2-2
CDR3nt: TGCGCCAGCAGCTTCGGGGATGGGTACACCGGGGAGCTGTTTTTT
CDR3aa: CASSFGDGYTGELFF

v_gene: TRBV7-3
d_gene: TRBD1
abundance: NA
j_gene: TRBJ1-2
CDR3nt: TGTGCCAGCAGCTTAGAGGGGGACAGTGATACTTATGGCTACACCTTC
CDR3aa: CASSLEGDSDTYGYTF

v_gene: TRBV21-1
d_gene: NA
abundance: NA
j_gene: TRBJ2-7
CDR3nt: TGTGCCAGCAGCAAACCCACCGGGACAGCTTTCTACGAGCAGTACTTC
CDR3aa: CASSKPTGTAFYEQYF

v_gene: TRBV18
d_gene: TRBD1
abundance: NA
j_gene: TRBJ1-2
CDR3nt: TGTGCCAGCTCTTGGGACAGCCAGGCCGACTATGGCTACACCTTC
CDR3aa: CASSWDSQADYGYTF